The 10 T cell receptor beta chains listed next were all sequenced from one sample in a study of cytomegalovirus exposure and HLA in healthy donors. Vbeta (60) and Jbeta (13) primers were used in the PCR. Assay: immunoSEQ multiplex PCR; the TCRdb copy retains only in-frame clones and omits some. The sample holds 150,000 or so clones, 64% seen once. The sample was PBMCs. These receptors were taken from a woman aged 25 to 39 in good health and CMV-seropositive.

This sequence joins TRBV2 and TRBJ1-2, with 7 bases identical to TRBD1. This CDR3 spans 17 amino acids. Trimming removed 5 bases from V and 4 bases from J; junction bases left unmatched: 16. Germline CDR1 SNHLY, CDR2 FYNNEI. The CDR3 DNA reads as TGTGCCAGCAGTCCATTGGGGGCAGGGGGTGTTAGCTATGGCTACACCTTC. Its protein product is CASSPLGAGGVSYGYTF.

Here the CDR3 reads CASSLVKVRDTQAFF. CDR3 in DNA: TGCGCCAGCAGCTTGGTTAAAGTCCGGGACACCCAAGCTTTCTTT. The V gene is TRBV5-1, the J gene TRBJ1-1, with TRBD1 as a possible D gene (6 bases). The CDR3 totals 15 residues. The germline CDR1 and CDR2 sequences are SGHRS and YFSETQ. The V end lost 0 bases, the J end lost 9 bases, and 18 bases lay between the germline ends.

A few counts support this clone. The chain uses TRBV7-9 and TRBJ2-1, with 8 bases aligning to TRBD1. V was clipped by 5 bases and J by 11 bases; unmatched bases: 14. This CDR3 is 15 amino acids long. The germline V gene has CDR1 SEHNR and CDR2 FQNEAQ (reference sequence). As DNA, the CDR3 is TGTGCCAGCAGCACCAGTCCCGGGACAGGATGGAAGCAGTTCTTC. It yields the protein CASSTSPGTGWKQFF.

The chain links TRBV7-8 to TRBJ1-3; no clear D. Germline V lookup: CDR1 SGHVS, CDR2 FQNEAQ. V lost 5 bases and J 4 bases, leaving 12 bases between the germline ends. CDR3 length equals 14 residues. The CDR3 DNA reads TGTGCCAGCAGCGCGGGCCTAGCCGGAAACACCATATATTTT. This gives the protein CASSAGLAGNTIYF.

This clone has just a few counts. This sequence joins TRBV7-3 and TRBJ2-3; 8 nucleotides agree with TRBD2. The V gene end was trimmed by 6 bases and the J gene end by 4 bases; junction bases not matched to a gene: 9. The CDR3 is 15 amino acids. The germline gives CDR1 SGHTA, CDR2 FQGTGA. The CDR3 sequence is CASRKPGTSADTQYF. The DNA for the CDR3 is TGTGCCAGCAGGAAACCCGGGACTAGTGCAGATACGCAGTATTTT.

V usage is TRBV25-1 and J usage is TRBJ1-3; 9 bases are a match to TRBD1. Trimming removed 3 bases from V and 7 bases from J; junction bases left unmatched: 1. The length of the CDR3 is 13 residues. Germline V CDR1 and CDR2: MGHDK, SYGVNS. The CDR3 nucleotides are TGTGCCAGCAGTGACGACAGGGGGAACACCATATATTTT. It is translated as CASSDDRGNTIYF.

CDR3 region: CASSITGILGTEAFF. CDR3 in DNA: TGTGCCAGCAGTATCACAGGGATCTTGGGCACTGAAGCTTTCTTT. The gene calls are TRBV27 and TRBJ1-1; D is perhaps TRBD1 (6 bases). CDR1 is MNHEY, CDR2 SMNVEV, per germline (reference sequence). This CDR3 region has 15 residues. The V and J ends lost 5 bases and 4 bases respectively, with 17 bases between them.

V gene TRBV15 combines with J gene TRBJ2-7, with 11 bases aligning to TRBD1. V trimming: 1 base; J trimming: 7 bases; junction bases outside the gene matches: 3. The germline CDR1 and CDR2 sequences are LNHNV and YYDKDF (reference sequence). The CDR3 runs 14 residues. CDR3 in amino acids: CATSRGTGGTEQYF. For the CDR3, the DNA is TGTGCCACCAGCAGAGGGACAGGGGGCACAGAGCAGTACTTC.

Here the CDR3 reads CASSERASGNNEQFF. As DNA, the CDR3 is TGCGCCAGCAGTGAAAGGGCTAGCGGAAACAATGAGCAGTTCTTC. V and J are TRBV10-1 and TRBJ2-1, with 7 bases fitting TRBD2. This CDR3 is built from 15 residues. V shed 3 bases, J shed 5 bases, and the junction held 7 bases outside the gene matches. The germline V gene has CDR1 WNHNN and CDR2 SYGVQD (reference sequence).

The V and J genes are TRBV27 and TRBJ1-1; 7 nucleotides match TRBD1. Germline V lookup: CDR1 MNHEY, CDR2 SMNVEV (reference sequence). J lost 2 bases, V lost 5 bases, and 5 bases had no gene match. The CDR3 length is 14 residues. The CDR3 DNA follows: TGTGCCAGCAGTCCAGGGACAGCCAACACTGAAGCTTTCTTT. This gives the protein CASSPGTANTEAFF.